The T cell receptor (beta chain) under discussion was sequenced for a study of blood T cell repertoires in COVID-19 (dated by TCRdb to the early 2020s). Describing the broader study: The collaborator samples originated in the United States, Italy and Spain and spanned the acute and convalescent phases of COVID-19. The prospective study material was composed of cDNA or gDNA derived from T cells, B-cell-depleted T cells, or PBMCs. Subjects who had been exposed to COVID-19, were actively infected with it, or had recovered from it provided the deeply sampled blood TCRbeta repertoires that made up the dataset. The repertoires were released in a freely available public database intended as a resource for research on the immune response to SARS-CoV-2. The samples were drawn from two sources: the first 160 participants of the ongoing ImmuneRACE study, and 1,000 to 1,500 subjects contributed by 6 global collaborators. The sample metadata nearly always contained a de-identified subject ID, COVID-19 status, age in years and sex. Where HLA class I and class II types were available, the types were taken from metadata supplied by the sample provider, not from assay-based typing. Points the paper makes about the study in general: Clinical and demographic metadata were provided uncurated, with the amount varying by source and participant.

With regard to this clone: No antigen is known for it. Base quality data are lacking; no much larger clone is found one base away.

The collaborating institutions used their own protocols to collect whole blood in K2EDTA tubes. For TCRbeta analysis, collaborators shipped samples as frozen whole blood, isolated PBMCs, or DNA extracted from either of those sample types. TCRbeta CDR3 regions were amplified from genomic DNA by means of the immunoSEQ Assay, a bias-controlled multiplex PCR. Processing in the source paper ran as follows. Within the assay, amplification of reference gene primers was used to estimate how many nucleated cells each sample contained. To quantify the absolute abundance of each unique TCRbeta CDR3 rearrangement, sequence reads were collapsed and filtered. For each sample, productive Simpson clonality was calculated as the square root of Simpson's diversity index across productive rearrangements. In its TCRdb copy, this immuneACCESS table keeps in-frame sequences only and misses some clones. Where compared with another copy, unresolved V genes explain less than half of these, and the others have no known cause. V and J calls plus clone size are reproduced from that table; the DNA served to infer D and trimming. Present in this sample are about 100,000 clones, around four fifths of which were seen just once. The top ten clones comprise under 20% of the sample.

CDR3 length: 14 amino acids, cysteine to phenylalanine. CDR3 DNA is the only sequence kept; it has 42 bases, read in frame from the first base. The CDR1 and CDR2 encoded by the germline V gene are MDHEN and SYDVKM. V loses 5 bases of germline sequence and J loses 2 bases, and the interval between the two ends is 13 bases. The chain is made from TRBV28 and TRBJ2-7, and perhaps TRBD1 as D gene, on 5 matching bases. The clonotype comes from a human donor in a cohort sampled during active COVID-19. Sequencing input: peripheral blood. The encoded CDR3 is CASSHYQGPYEQYF. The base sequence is TGTGCCAGCAGTCACTACCAGGGTCCCTACGAGCAGTACTTC. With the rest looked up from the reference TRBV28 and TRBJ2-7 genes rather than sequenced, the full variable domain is DVKVTQSSRYLVKRTGEKVFLECVQDMDHENMFWYRQDPGLGLRLIYFSYDVKMKEKGDIPEGYSVSREKKERFSLILESASTNQTSMYLCASSHYQGPYEQYFGPGTRLTVT.